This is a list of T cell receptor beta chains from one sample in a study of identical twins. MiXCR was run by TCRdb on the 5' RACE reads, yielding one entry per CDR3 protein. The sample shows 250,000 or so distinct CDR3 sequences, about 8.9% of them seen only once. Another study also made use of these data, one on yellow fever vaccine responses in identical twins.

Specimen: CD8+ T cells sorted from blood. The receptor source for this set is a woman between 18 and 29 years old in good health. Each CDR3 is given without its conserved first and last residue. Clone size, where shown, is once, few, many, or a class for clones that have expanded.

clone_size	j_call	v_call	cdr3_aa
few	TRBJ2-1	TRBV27	ASSKRNEQF
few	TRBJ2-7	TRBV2	ASRDRFHEQY
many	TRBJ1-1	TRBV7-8	ASSSHRGLGTEAF
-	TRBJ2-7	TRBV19	ASTDQGRSSYEQY
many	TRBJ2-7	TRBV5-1	ASSLASSGSYEQY
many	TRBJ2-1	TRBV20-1	SARAQDPYNEQF
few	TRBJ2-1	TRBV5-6	ASSHERGASYNEQF
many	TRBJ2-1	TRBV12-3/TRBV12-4	ASSPGLDFHNEQF
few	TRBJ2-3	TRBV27	ASRAGDWADTQY
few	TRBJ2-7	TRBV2	ASYGGVEQY
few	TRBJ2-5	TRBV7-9	ASSLVGLEDQETQY
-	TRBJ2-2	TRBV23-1	ARIDAGANTGELF
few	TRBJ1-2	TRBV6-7	ASSYRDATNYGYT
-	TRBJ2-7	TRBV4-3	ASSQDFGGYEQY
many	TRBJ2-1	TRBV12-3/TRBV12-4	ASRLDRTSYNEQF
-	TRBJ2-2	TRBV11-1	ASSYPFPVREPTGELF
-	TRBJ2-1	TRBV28	ASSPRLAGANEQF
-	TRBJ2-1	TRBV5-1	ASSLAGGSHNEQF
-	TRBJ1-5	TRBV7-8	ASSLEGLLHSNQPQH
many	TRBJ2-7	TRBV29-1	SVVTGNGYEQY
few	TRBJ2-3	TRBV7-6	ASSFTQDTQY
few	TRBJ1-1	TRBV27	ASSLIGREAF
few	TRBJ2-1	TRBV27	ASGLAANYNEQF
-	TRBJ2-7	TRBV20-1	SARDRFGGYEQY
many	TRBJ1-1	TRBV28	ASSSTQGNEAF
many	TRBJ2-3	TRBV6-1	ASSDLAGGLDTQY
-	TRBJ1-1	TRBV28	ASSYRGLNTEAF
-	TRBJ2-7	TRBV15	ATSTTWIAGVEYEQY
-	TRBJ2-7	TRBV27	ASSLNSGDRAYEQY
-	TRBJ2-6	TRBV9	ASSPTGFGANVLT
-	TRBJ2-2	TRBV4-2	ASSPNPGLPGELF
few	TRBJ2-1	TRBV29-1	SVGGENNEQF
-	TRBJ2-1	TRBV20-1	SAISGGPSSYNEQF
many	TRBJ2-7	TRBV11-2	ASSFGVSYEQY
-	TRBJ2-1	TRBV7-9	ASSLAHWEEGNEQF
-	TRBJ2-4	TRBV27	ASSQRPGGQNIQY
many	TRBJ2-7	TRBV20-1	SARDSQVDYEQY
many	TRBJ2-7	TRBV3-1	ASSQDLHEQY
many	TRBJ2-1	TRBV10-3	AISESRQVLSDEQF
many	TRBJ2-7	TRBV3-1	ASSQEGLTYEQY
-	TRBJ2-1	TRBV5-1	ASSSRQGGNEQF
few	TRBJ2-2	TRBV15	ATSRAPGQTNTGELF
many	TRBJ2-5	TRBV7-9	ASSLIPTGGETQY
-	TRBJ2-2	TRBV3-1	ASSPGSPLAGELF
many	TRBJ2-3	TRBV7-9	ASSLSSVGGDTQY
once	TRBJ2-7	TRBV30	AWSPPIAYEQY
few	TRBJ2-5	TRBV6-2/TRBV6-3	ASSMAGGYRETQY
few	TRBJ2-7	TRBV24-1	ATSDPSDGTNEQY
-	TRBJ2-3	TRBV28	ASSLFSRTDTQY